The sequence of this TCR beta chain was determined in a study of blood T cell repertoires in COVID-19. Study information: Italy, Spain and the United States were the sources of the convalescent and acute COVID-19 samples. T cells, B-cell-depleted T cells, or PBMCs supplied cDNA or gDNA.

This CDR3 has 15 amino acids. CDR1 LNHDA and CDR2 SQIVND come from the germline V gene (reference sequence). Trimming pared 2 bases from V and 2 bases from J, leaving 9 bases between. The authors' processing: Estimation of nucleated cell counts was performed using reference gene primer amplification. The repertoire was sequenced with immunoSEQ multiplex PCR; TCRdb's copy has only in-frame clones and lacks some. That table is the source of V, J and clone size, and D and trimming were worked out from the DNA. Altogether 150,000 to 200,000 clones are present, roughly 87% being singletons, with the ten largest covering more than 1.5%.

The chain is built from TRBV19 and TRBJ1-4; possible D gene TRBD1, 6 bases. The sequence was obtained from a woman aged 45-60 years with acute or convalescent COVID-19. Sequencing input: peripheral blood. CDR3 loop: CASSIQGTTNEKLFF. CDR3 DNA: TGTGCCAGTAGTATACAGGGGACGACTAATGAAAAACTGTTTTTT.